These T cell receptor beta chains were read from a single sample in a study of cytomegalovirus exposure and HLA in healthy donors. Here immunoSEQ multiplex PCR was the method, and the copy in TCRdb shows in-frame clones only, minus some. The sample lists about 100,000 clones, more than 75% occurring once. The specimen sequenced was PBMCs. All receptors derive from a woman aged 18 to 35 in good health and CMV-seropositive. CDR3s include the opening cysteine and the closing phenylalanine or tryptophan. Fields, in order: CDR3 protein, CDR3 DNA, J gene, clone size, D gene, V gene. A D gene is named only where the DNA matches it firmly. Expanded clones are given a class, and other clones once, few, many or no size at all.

CASSTGTSADEQFF TGTGCCAGCAGCACCGGGACTAGCGCCGATGAGCAGTTCTTC TRBJ2-1 NA TRBD2 TRBV6-4
CASSEMTSGSPYEQYF TGCGCCAGCAGTGAAATGACTAGCGGTTCCCCCTACGAGCAGTACTTC TRBJ2-7 NA TRBD2 TRBV10-1
CASSQGDLETQYF TGTGCCAGCTCACAGGGAGACTTGGAGACCCAGTACTTC TRBJ2-5 once NA TRBV2
CASSMAVLGEQFF TGTGCCAGTAGTATGGCGGTCTTGGGTGAGCAGTTCTTC TRBJ2-1 NA NA TRBV19
CASSLGLAGTSEQYF TGTGCCAGCAGCCTAGGACTAGCGGGGACCTCCGAGCAGTACTTC TRBJ2-7 NA TRBD2 TRBV9
CASDSSGYGNSPLHF TGTGCCAGCGATTCGTCCGGGTACGGTAATTCACCCCTCCACTTT TRBJ1-6 NA NA TRBV28
CASSLEGQYNEQFF TGTGCCAGCAGTTTAGAGGGTCAGTACAATGAGCAGTTCTTC TRBJ2-1 NA NA TRBV28
CASSLPNAPRGNQPQHF TGTGCCAGCAGTTTACCTAACGCGCCACGGGGCAATCAGCCCCAGCATTTT TRBJ1-5 NA NA TRBV28
CASSLELGGGAEAFF TGCGCCAGCAGCTTGGAGCTGGGTGGAGGCGCTGAAGCTTTCTTT TRBJ1-1 few NA TRBV5-1
CAWRVSMNTEAFF TGTGCCTGGAGAGTTAGCATGAACACTGAAGCTTTCTTT TRBJ1-1 NA NA TRBV30
CASSRQGGTEAFF TGTGCCAGCAGCCGACAGGGTGGCACTGAAGCTTTCTTT TRBJ1-1 NA TRBD1 TRBV6-4
CASSPPGSSYNEQFF TGTGCCAGCAGCCCACCGGGGAGCTCCTACAATGAGCAGTTCTTC TRBJ2-1 medium-sized NA TRBV4-2
CATAGLRDSPLHF TGTGCCACTGCGGGCCTGAGGGATTCACCCCTCCACTTT TRBJ1-6 NA NA TRBV19
CASSSPGLAINEQFF TGTGCCAGCAGCTCCCCGGGACTAGCGATCAATGAGCAGTTCTTC TRBJ2-1 NA TRBD2 TRBV11-3
CASSRRDRALGDTQYF TGTGCCAGCAGCCGGAGGGACAGGGCGTTGGGGGATACGCAGTATTTT TRBJ2-3 NA TRBD1 TRBV7-6
CASRLAGANTGELFF TGTGCCAGCAGGCTAGCGGGCGCGAACACCGGGGAGCTGTTTTTT TRBJ2-2 once TRBD2 TRBV7-2
CASSPTGAGEQYF TGTGCCAGCAGCCCGACAGGGGCGGGTGAGCAGTACTTC TRBJ2-7 NA TRBD1 TRBV7-9
CASSLSTRAGDEQFF TGTGCCAGCAGTTTATCGACTAGAGCTGGCGATGAGCAGTTCTTC TRBJ2-1 NA NA TRBV28
CASTRGPGPNTEAFF TGTGCCAGCACCAGGGGTCCGGGACCGAACACTGAAGCTTTCTTT TRBJ1-1 NA NA TRBV2
CASSGGDSNQPQHF TGTGCCAGCAGTGGGGGGGATAGCAATCAGCCCCAGCATTTT TRBJ1-5 once NA TRBV6-5
CASSEAVGVYEQYF TGTGCCAGCAGTGAAGCTGTCGGGGTCTACGAGCAGTACTTC TRBJ2-7 NA NA TRBV2
CASSVFFGAQETQYF TGTGCCAGCAGTGTATTCTTTGGAGCGCAAGAGACCCAGTACTTC TRBJ2-5 NA NA TRBV2
CASSVDRGAEQYF TGTGCCAGCAGTGTGGACAGGGGGGCCGAGCAGTACTTC TRBJ2-7 NA TRBD1 TRBV6-1
CASSLSGTTPDTQYF TGTGCCAGCAGTTTAAGCGGTACTACACCAGATACGCAGTATTTT TRBJ2-3 NA NA TRBV2
CATSRGTGEMNTEAFF TGTGCCACCAGCAGAGGGACAGGGGAGATGAACACTGAAGCTTTCTTT TRBJ1-1 NA TRBD1 TRBV15
CASSSGLAGNEQYF TGTGCCAGCAGCTCGGGACTAGCGGGAAACGAGCAGTACTTC TRBJ2-7 few TRBD2 TRBV7-2
CASALGVRTEAFF TGTGCCAGCGCACTAGGCGTTCGCACTGAAGCTTTCTTT TRBJ1-1 once NA TRBV28
CASSREDRAYGYTF TGTGCCAGCAGCCGGGAGGACAGGGCCTATGGCTACACCTTC TRBJ1-2 NA TRBD1 TRBV11-1
CASSLQAASGSYEQYF TGTGCCAGCAGCTTACAGGCGGCTAGCGGGAGCTACGAGCAGTACTTC TRBJ2-7 NA TRBD2 TRBV7-8
CASSLGVSGSGYEQYF TGCGCCAGCAGCTTGGGGGTTAGCGGGAGCGGTTACGAGCAGTACTTC TRBJ2-7 NA TRBD2 TRBV5-1
CASNRQGTYEQYF TGTGCCAGCAATCGGCAGGGGACCTACGAGCAGTACTTC TRBJ2-7 NA NA TRBV2
CASSAKGGSVGDTQYF TGTGCCAGCAGCGCTAAGGGCGGGAGTGTTGGAGATACGCAGTATTTT TRBJ2-3 NA TRBD2 TRBV9
CASRKQGTTYEQYF TGTGCCAGCAGAAAACAGGGTACCACCTACGAGCAGTACTTC TRBJ2-7 few NA TRBV7-8
CASSLGQGMNTEAFF TGTGCCAGCAGTTTGGGTCAGGGTATGAACACTGAAGCTTTCTTT TRBJ1-1 NA NA TRBV27
CASSLNPTSAYTDTQYF TGTGCCAGCAGCTTAAACCCGACTAGCGCCTACACAGATACGCAGTATTTT TRBJ2-3 NA TRBD2 TRBV7-3
CASSVSSNTEAFF TGTGCCAGCAGCGTATCTTCGAACACTGAAGCTTTCTTT TRBJ1-1 NA NA TRBV9
CARGSRDRSYEQYF TGTGCCAGGGGGAGTCGGGACAGGTCCTACGAGCAGTACTTC TRBJ2-7 NA TRBD1 TRBV2
CASSRLAVGTQYF TGTGCCAGCAGCCGACTAGCAGTGGGGACCCAGTACTTC TRBJ2-5 NA TRBD2 TRBV6-5
CASSLLQDISGNTIYF TGTGCCAGCAGCTTACTCCAGGATATCTCTGGAAACACCATATATTTT TRBJ1-3 NA NA TRBV7-8
CASRLRGSGTEAFF TGTGCCAGCAGACTGAGGGGGTCGGGTACTGAAGCTTTCTTT TRBJ1-1 NA NA TRBV11-3
CASSQRTSGISDTQYF TGCGCCAGCAGCCAAAGGACTAGCGGGATATCGGATACGCAGTATTTT TRBJ2-3 NA TRBD2 TRBV4-1
CAISEAGSRKLFF TGTGCCATCAGTGAAGCCGGTAGTCGAAAACTGTTTTTT TRBJ1-4 NA NA TRBV10-3
CASSTTGAYEQYF TGCGCCAGCTCCACGACAGGGGCCTACGAGCAGTACTTC TRBJ2-7 NA TRBD1 TRBV10-2
CASTSTGPSNQPQHF TGTGCCAGCACCTCGACAGGGCCTAGCAATCAGCCCCAGCATTTT TRBJ1-5 NA TRBD1 TRBV6-6
CASSQGTVGNTEAFF TGTGCCAGCAGCCAAGGTACAGTCGGGAACACTGAAGCTTTCTTT TRBJ1-1 once NA TRBV14
CASSPTVGAAAADTQYF TGTGCCAGCAGTCCCACTGTGGGGGCCGCTGCCGCAGATACGCAGTATTTT TRBJ2-3 NA NA TRBV28
CASSPSTTADNSPLHF TGCGCCAGCAGCCCTTCGACGACGGCGGATAATTCACCCCTCCACTTT TRBJ1-6 NA NA TRBV5-1
CASSPSIQETFFEQYF TGTGCCAGCAGCCCCAGCATACAGGAGACTTTTTTCGAGCAGTACTTC TRBJ2-7 few NA TRBV7-8
CAWSLTVGLAFF TGTGCCTGGAGTCTGACAGTCGGTTTGGCTTTCTTT TRBJ1-1 NA NA TRBV30
CASSVGQGGLLQETQYF TGTGCCAGCAGCGTAGGACAGGGGGGATTACTCCAAGAGACCCAGTACTTC TRBJ2-5 NA TRBD1 TRBV9